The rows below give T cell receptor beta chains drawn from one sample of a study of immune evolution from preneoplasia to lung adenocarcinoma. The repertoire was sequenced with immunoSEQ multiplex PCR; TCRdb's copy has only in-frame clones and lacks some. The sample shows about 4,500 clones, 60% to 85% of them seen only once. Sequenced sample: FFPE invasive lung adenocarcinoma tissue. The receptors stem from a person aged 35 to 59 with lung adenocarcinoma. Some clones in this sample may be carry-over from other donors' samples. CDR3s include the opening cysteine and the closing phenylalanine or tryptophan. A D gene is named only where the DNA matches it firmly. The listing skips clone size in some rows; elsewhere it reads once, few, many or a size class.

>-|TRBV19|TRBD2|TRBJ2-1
TGTGCCAGTGGACTAGCCATCTACAATGAGCAGTTCTTC
CASGLAIYNEQFF
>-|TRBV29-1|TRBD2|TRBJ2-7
TGCAGCGTTGAGTCGGCGGGAGGGCCCTACGAGCAGTACTTC
CSVESAGGPYEQYF
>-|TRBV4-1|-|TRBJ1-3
TGCGCCAGCAGCCAAGAGATCTGGGTGGGAGGAAACACCATATATTTT
CASSQEIWVGGNTIYF
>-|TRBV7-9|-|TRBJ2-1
TGTGCCAGCACCCTTTGGGAGGACAATGAGCAGTTCTTC
CASTLWEDNEQFF
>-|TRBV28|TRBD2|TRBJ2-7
TGTGCCAGCAGAAATAGCGGGGGCTCCTACGAGCAGTACTTC
CASRNSGGSYEQYF
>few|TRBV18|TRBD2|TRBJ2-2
TGTGCCAGCTCACTTAATAGCGGGCCTGACACCGGGGAGCTGTTTTTT
CASSLNSGPDTGELFF
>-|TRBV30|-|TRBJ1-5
TGTGCCTGGAGCCGGGACAAACAGCCCCAGCATTTT
CAWSRDKQPQHF
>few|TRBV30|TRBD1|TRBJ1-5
TGTGCCTGGGACAGGGACGATCAGCCCCAGCATTTT
CAWDRDDQPQHF
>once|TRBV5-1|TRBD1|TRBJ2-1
TGCGCCAGCAGCTCAAGACAGGGCTACAATGAGCAGTTCTTC
CASSSRQGYNEQFF
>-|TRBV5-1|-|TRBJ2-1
TGCGCCAGCAGCCTACACAATGAGCAGTTCTTC
CASSLHNEQFF
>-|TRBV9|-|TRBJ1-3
TGTGCCAGCAGCGTAGAGGGCAGATATGGAAACACCATATATTTT
CASSVEGRYGNTIYF
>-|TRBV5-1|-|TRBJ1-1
TGCGCCAGCAGCTTACAGGGAGCCGACATGAACGCTGAAGCTTTCTTT
CASSLQGADMNAEAFF
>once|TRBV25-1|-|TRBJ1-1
TGTGCCAGCAGTGCCAACACAGCGACTGAAGCTTTCTTT
CASSANTATEAFF
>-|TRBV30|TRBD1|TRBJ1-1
TGTGCCTGGGTACCGGGACAGGGACCTATGAACACTGAAGCTTTCTTT
CAWVPGQGPMNTEAFF
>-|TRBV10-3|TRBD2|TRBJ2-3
TGTGCCATCAGTGAGTCGAGGGTAGCGGGAAAAGATACGCAGTATTTT
CAISESRVAGKDTQYF
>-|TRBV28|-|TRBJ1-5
TGTGCCAGCAGTCACGGAGGGGGGCAGCCCCAGCATTTT
CASSHGGGQPQHF
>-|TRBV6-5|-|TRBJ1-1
TGTGCCAGCAGAACCGGGACACTTCAAGCTTTCTTT
CASRTGTLQAFF
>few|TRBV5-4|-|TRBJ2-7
TGTGCCAGCAGCTTGGGTCCGAGCTCCTACGAGCAGTACTTC
CASSLGPSSYEQYF
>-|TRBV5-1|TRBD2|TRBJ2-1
TGCGCCAGCAGCACCGGGACTAGCGATAACAATGAGCAGTTCTTC
CASSTGTSDNNEQFF
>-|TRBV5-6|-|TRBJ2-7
TGTGCCAGCAGTTTGTGGAGGAAAAGCTCCTACGAGCAGTACTTC
CASSLWRKSSYEQYF
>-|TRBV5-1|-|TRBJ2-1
TGCGCCAGCAGCTTCGGCGAGGGTTTCTTAGGTGAGCAGTTCTTC
CASSFGEGFLGEQFF
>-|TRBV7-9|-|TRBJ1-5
TGTGCCAGCAGCTTAACAGGAAACAATCAGCCCCAGCATTTT
CASSLTGNNQPQHF
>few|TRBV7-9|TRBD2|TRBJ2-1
TGTGCCAGCAGCTTATCGGGACTAGCATACAATGAGCAGTTCTTC
CASSLSGLAYNEQFF
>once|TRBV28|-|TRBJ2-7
TGTGCCAGCAGTTTACCCAACCTTGGGGGCCAATACACCCATTACGTGGAGGAGCAGTACTTC
CASSLPNLGGQYTHYVEEQYF
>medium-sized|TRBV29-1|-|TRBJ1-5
TGCAGCGTTGACGGAGGGTATCGCCAGCCCCAGCATTTT
CSVDGGYRQPQHF
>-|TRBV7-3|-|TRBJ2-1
TGTGCCGGCAGCTGGTCCCGGGACTGGGATGAGCAGTTCTTC
CAGSWSRDWDEQFF
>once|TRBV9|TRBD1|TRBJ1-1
TGTGCCAGCAGTCGACAGGGGACAAACACTGAAGCTTTCTTT
CASSRQGTNTEAFF
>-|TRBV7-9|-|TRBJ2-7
TGTGCCAGCAGCTCAGGGTTTGTCTACGAGCAGTACTTC
CASSSGFVYEQYF
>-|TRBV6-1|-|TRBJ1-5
TGTGCCAGCGCAAGGGGGATCAATCAGCCCCAGCATTTT
CASARGINQPQHF
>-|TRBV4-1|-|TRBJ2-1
TGCGCCAGCAGCCAAGCACAGGGAATTAATGGTGAGCAGTTCTTC
CASSQAQGINGEQFF
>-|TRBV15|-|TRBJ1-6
TGTGCCACCAGCTCTGGGTCCGGGACTTCACCCCTCCACTTT
CATSSGSGTSPLHF
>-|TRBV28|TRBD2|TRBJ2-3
TGTGCCAGCAGTTTGGGGACTAGCTCCATGAGCACAGATACGCAGTATTTT
CASSLGTSSMSTDTQYF
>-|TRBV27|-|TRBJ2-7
TGTGCCAGCAGTGGCCAGGGGGGATTATACGAGCAGTACTTC
CASSGQGGLYEQYF
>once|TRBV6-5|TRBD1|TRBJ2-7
TGTGCCAGCAGTTACTCGACTAGGACAGGGATCCACGAGCAGTACTTC
CASSYSTRTGIHEQYF
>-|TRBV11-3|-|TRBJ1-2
TGTGCCAGCAGCCCTGACCGAAACTATGGCTACACCTTC
CASSPDRNYGYTF
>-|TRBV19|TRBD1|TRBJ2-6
TGTGCCAGTAGTATTGTGGGACAGAGCTCTGGGGCCAACGTCCTGACTTTC
CASSIVGQSSGANVLTF
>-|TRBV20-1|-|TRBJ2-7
TGCAGTGCTTTACTTTCCTACGAGCAGTACTTC
CSALLSYEQYF
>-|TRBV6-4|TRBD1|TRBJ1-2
TGTGCCAGCAGGGACGGGACAGAAATCTATGGCTACACCTTC
CASRDGTEIYGYTF
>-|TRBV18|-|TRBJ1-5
TGTGCCAGCTCACCGAGGGAACTCCAGCCCCAGCATTTT
CASSPRELQPQHF
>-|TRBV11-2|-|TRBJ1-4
TGTGCCAGCACCAAAACTAGTCTGGGACAACTGTTTTTT
CASTKTSLGQLFF
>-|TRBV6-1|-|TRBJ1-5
TGTGCCAGCGTGCGTAGGGGGGAAAGCAATCAGCCCCAGCATTTT
CASVRRGESNQPQHF
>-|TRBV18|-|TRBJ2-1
TGTGCCAGCTCACCACGGTACGAGGGGTGGCATGAGCAGTTCTTC
CASSPRYEGWHEQFF